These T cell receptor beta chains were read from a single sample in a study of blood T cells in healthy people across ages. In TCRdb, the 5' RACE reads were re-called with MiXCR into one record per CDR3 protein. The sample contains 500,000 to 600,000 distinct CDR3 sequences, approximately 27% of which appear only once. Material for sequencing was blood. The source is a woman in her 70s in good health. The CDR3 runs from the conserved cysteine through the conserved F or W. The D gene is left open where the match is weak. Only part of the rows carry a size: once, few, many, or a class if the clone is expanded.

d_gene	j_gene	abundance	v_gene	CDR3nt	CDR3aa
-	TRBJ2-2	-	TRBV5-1	TGCGCCAGCAGCCCGATAAAGTGGGACACCGGGGAGCTGTTTTTT	CASSPIKWDTGELFF
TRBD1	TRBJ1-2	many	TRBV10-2	TGCGCCAGCAGTGAATCGGCAGGGGGATATGGCTACACCTTC	CASSESAGGYGYTF
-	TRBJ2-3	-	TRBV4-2	TGTGCCAGCAGCCAAGAATTGAGGGACTTCAGCACAGATACGCAGTATTTT	CASSQELRDFSTDTQYF
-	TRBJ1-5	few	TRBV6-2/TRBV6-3	TGTGCCAGCAGTTCATCCAGGGAGGGTGGCAATCAGCCCCAGCATTTT	CASSSSREGGNQPQHF
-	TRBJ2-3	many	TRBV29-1	TGCAGCGTTGATTCCGGGACAGATACGCAGTATTTT	CSVDSGTDTQYF
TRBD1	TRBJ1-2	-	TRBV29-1	TGCAGCGTTGAAGGGGCGACAGGGGCATTAGCTAACTATGGCTACACCTTC	CSVEGATGALANYGYTF
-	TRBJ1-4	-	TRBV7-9	TGTGCCAGCAGTCTAGGGAAAGGGGCAACTAATGAAAAACTGTTTTTT	CASSLGKGATNEKLFF
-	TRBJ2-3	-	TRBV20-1	TGCAGTGCTAGAGATGGGCTTGGCACAGATACGCAGTATTTT	CSARDGLGTDTQYF
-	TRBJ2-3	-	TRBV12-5	TGTGCTAGTGGCCAAGGTGGGACCTCCATAAGCACAGATACGCAGTATTTT	CASGQGGTSISTDTQYF
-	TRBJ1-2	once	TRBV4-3	TGCGCCAGCAGCCAAGGCGGCGGCAGGGACTATGGCTACACCTTC	CASSQGGGRDYGYTF
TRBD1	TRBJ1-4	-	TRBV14	TGTGCCAGCAGCCGGTTGGACAGGGAGAATGAAAAACTGTTTTTT	CASSRLDRENEKLFF
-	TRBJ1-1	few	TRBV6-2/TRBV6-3	TGTGCCAGCCGACCTTACACCGGGCACAATGAAGCTTTCTTT	CASRPYTGHNEAFF
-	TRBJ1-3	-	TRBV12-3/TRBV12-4	TGTGCCAGCACGCGCCTCGGAAACACCATATATTTT	CASTRLGNTIYF
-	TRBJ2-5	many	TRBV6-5	TGTGCCAGCAGTTATTCCCGAGACGTAGAGACCCAGTACTTC	CASSYSRDVETQYF
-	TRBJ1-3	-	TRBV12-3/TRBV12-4	TGTGCCAGCAGTTTCAGGGGAAATGTCGGAAACACCATATATTTT	CASSFRGNVGNTIYF
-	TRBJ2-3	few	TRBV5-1	TGCGCCAGCAGCTTAACCCAACCACCCACAGATACGCAGTATTTT	CASSLTQPPTDTQYF
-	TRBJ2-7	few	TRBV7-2	TGTGCCAGCAGCTTACCTTCCGGGACTGTTCCCTACGAGCAGTACTTC	CASSLPSGTVPYEQYF
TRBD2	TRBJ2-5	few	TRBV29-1	TGCAGCTCCGGGAGGGGTCAAGAGACCCAGTACTTC	CSSGRGQETQYF
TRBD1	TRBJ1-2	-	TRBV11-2	TGTGCCAGCAGCTCAGCAACGGCAGGGGGATATGGCTACACCTTC	CASSSATAGGYGYTF
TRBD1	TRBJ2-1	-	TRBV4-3	TGCGCCAGCAGCCGGGACAGCATATACAATGAGCAGTTCTTC	CASSRDSIYNEQFF
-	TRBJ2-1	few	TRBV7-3	TGTGCCAGCAGTCCAGGGCCCCCCAATCCCAATGAGCAGTTCTTC	CASSPGPPNPNEQFF
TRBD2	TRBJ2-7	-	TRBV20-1	TGCAGTGTCCAGCGGGGGCGAAACTACGAGCAGTACTTC	CSVQRGRNYEQYF
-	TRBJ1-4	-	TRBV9	TGTGCCAGCAGCGTACTGCCAGATGAAAAACTGTTTTTT	CASSVLPDEKLFF
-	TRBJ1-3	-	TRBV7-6	TGTGCCAGCAGCTTAGGGGCAGGAACTGGAAACACCATATATTTT	CASSLGAGTGNTIYF
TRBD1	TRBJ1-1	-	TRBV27	TGTGCCAGCAGTCTAGGACAGGGGCTGATTATGAACACTGAAGCTTTCTTT	CASSLGQGLIMNTEAFF
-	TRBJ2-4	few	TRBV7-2	TGTGCCAGCAGGCTCAATGGGGGAGCCAAAAACATTCAGTACTTC	CASRLNGGAKNIQYF
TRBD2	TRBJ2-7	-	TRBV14	TGTGCCAGCAGCCAAGATTTAGCGGGGGAAGGCGGCGAGCAGTACTTC	CASSQDLAGEGGEQYF
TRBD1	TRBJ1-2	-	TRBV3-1	TGTGCCAGCAGCCCGTTAGGGGGCCAGGGCTATGGCTACACCTTC	CASSPLGGQGYGYTF
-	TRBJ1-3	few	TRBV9	TGTGCCAGCAGCGTAGAGGACAATCACTCTGGAAACACCATATATTTT	CASSVEDNHSGNTIYF
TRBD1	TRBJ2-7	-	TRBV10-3	TGTGCCGTCGGACAGGGGAGACACGAGCAGTACTTC	CAVGQGRHEQYF
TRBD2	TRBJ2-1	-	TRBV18	TGTGCCAGCTCACCGCTAACTAGCGGGGGGCCTAGGAGTGGTGAGCAGTTCTTC	CASSPLTSGGPRSGEQFF
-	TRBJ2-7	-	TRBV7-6	TGTGCCAGTAGCTTAGGGGAGGGGGGACAGCTCTACGAGCAGTACTTC	CASSLGEGGQLYEQYF
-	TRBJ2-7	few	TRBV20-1	TGCAGTGCTAGCCGCGGCTCCTACGAGCAGTACTTC	CSASRGSYEQYF
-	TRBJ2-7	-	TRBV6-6	TGTGCCAGCTGTGTGGGTCCGAGCTCCTACGAGCAGTACTTC	CASCVGPSSYEQYF
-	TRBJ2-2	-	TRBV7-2	TGTGCCAGCAGCTTATACTACGGGGAGCTGTTTTTT	CASSLYYGELFF
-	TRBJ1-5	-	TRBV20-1	TGCAGTCTGCGCGCGGCGAGGGCAGAGAGCACAGATACGCAGCATTTT	CSLRAARAESTDTQHF
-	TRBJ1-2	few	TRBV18	TGTGCCAGCTCACCATCCCTGCAAGAGTATGGCTACACCTTC	CASSPSLQEYGYTF
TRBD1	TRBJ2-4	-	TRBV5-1	TGCGCCAGCAGCTCTCAGGGGCGCCAGGGGGACATTCAGTACTTC	CASSSQGRQGDIQYF
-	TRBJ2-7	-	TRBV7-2	TGTGCCAGCAGCTTAAACAGAGTCTACGAGCAGTACTTC	CASSLNRVYEQYF
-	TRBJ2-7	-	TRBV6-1	TGTGCCAGCAGTGATGAGTACGAGCAGTACTTC	CASSDEYEQYF
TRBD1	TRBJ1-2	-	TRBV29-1	TGCAGCGCCCACTTGGGCAGGGGGGAATATGGCTACACCTTC	CSAHLGRGEYGYTF
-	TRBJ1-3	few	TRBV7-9	TGTGCCAGCAGCGCCCGGGAGGGGTCTGGAAACACCATATATTTT	CASSAREGSGNTIYF
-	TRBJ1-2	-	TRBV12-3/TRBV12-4	TGTGCCAGCAGTTTAGTCGTAGGACAGAGACAGAACTATGGCTACACCTTC	CASSLVVGQRQNYGYTF
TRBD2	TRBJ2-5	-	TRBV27	TGTGCCAGCAGTTTATTGGGAGGGCGGGGGGCCAGTGGATTCCAGTACTTC	CASSLLGGRGASGFQYF
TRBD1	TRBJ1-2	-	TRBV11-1	TGTGCCAGCAGCTACGGACAGGGGAGATATGGCTACACCTTC	CASSYGQGRYGYTF
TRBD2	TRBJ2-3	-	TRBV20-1	TGCAGTGCTAACGGGGCTAGCGGGGGTACAGATACGCAGTATTTT	CSANGASGGTDTQYF
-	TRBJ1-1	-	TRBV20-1	TGCAGTGCTAGCGGGGGATTGAACACTGAAGCTTTCTTT	CSASGGLNTEAFF
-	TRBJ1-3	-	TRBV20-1	TGCAGTGCTAGAGGGGGAGGCGTGGGAAACACCATATATTTT	CSARGGGVGNTIYF
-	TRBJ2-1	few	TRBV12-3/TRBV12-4	TGTGCCAGCAGTTTATCCGGGGAGTACTTGGATGAGCAGTTCTTC	CASSLSGEYLDEQFF
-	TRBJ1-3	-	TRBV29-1	TGCAGCGTTGGGGGGCTTTCTGGAAACACCATATATTTT	CSVGGLSGNTIYF
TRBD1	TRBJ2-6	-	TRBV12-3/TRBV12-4	TGTGCCAGCAGTTTAGCCAGGGGGCCTCAGTTAAGCGTCCTGACTTTC	CASSLARGPQLSVLTF
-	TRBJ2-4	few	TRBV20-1	TGCAGTGCCTCAGTGGAATCCAAAAACATTCAGTACTTC	CSASVESKNIQYF
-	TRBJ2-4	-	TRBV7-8	TGTGCCAGCAGCGTGGGACTCTATAGGGACATTCAGTACTTC	CASSVGLYRDIQYF
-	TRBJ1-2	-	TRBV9	TGTGCCAGCAGCGTAGACCCAGGGGTGGAGTATGGCTACACCTTC	CASSVDPGVEYGYTF